The rows below give T cell receptor beta chains drawn from one sample of a study of naive and memory T cell subsets. TCRdb itself ran the UMI-ligation and nested PCR reads through MiXCR, one entry per CDR3 protein. The sample includes over 110,000 distinct CDR3 sequences, approximately 20% seen only once; the top ten take 0.5% to 0.75%. Sequenced sample: naive CD8+ T cells from blood. These receptors originate from a human donor in good health. CDR3s include the opening cysteine and the closing phenylalanine or tryptophan. D genes are given only for firm matches. Clone size appears in some rows only: once, few, many, or a class for an expanded clone.

D	size	V	J	CDR3	DNA
NA	few	TRBV10-3	TRBJ2-5	CAISESLWTVDQETQYF	TGTGCCATCAGTGAGTCCTTATGGACAGTTGACCAAGAGACCCAGTACTTC
TRBD1	NA	TRBV27	TRBJ1-2	CASSTIRDRRSWGYGYTF	TGTGCCAGCAGCACTATCCGGGACAGACGCTCCTGGGGCTATGGCTACACCTTC
NA	NA	TRBV13	TRBJ2-1	CASSLGPGNEQFF	TGTGCCAGCAGCTTAGGCCCGGGAAATGAGCAGTTCTTC
NA	NA	TRBV14	TRBJ2-3	CASSGWGPRGTDTQYF	TGTGCCAGCAGTGGATGGGGACCTCGTGGCACAGATACGCAGTATTTT
TRBD1	few	TRBV7-8	TRBJ2-7	CASSPPARGGVPYEQYF	TGTGCCAGCAGCCCTCCCGCGAGAGGGGGCGTCCCCTACGAGCAGTACTTC
NA	few	TRBV12-5	TRBJ2-7	CASGLGATYEQYF	TGTGCTAGTGGCTTGGGGGCCACCTACGAGCAGTACTTC
TRBD2	once	TRBV12-3/TRBV12-4	TRBJ2-1	CASSLESLAGDIDEQFF	TGTGCCAGCAGTTTGGAAAGCCTAGCGGGAGATATCGATGAGCAGTTCTTC
NA	NA	TRBV12-3/TRBV12-4	TRBJ2-1	CASSLRLRSYNEQFF	TGTGCCAGCAGTTTGCGACTACGTAGCTACAATGAGCAGTTCTTC
NA	few	TRBV28	TRBJ2-7	CASTSRAYEQYF	TGTGCCAGCACCTCTAGGGCCTACGAGCAGTACTTC
NA	few	TRBV29-1	TRBJ2-3	CSVVPRAADTQYF	TGCAGCGTTGTTCCGCGGGCGGCAGATACGCAGTATTTT
TRBD1	NA	TRBV7-9	TRBJ1-4	CASSFNPRATRQGIEKLFF	TGTGCCAGCAGCTTCAATCCACGGGCTACTAGACAGGGCATTGAAAAACTGTTTTTT
NA	few	TRBV9	TRBJ2-3	CASSYEGLEDPDTQYF	TGTGCCAGCAGCTACGAGGGTCTTGAAGACCCAGATACGCAGTATTTT
NA	few	TRBV28	TRBJ2-7	CASSFGASEDYEQYF	TGTGCCAGCAGTTTTGGAGCCTCGGAGGACTACGAGCAGTACTTC
NA	NA	TRBV9	TRBJ1-3	CASSVAGVEGNTIYF	TGTGCCAGCAGCGTCGCAGGGGTGGAAGGAAACACCATATATTTT
TRBD1	NA	TRBV6-6	TRBJ1-5	CASRINRGGVEPQHF	TGTGCCAGCAGGATTAACAGGGGAGGCGTAGAGCCCCAGCATTTT
NA	NA	TRBV6-2/TRBV6-3	TRBJ2-7	CASSYSKFYEQYF	TGTGCCAGCAGTTACTCTAAATTCTACGAGCAGTACTTC
TRBD1	few	TRBV30	TRBJ1-6	CACLDRAPYNSPLHF	TGTGCCTGCCTCGACAGGGCGCCTTACAATTCACCCCTCCACTTT
TRBD2	NA	TRBV6-2/TRBV6-3	TRBJ2-1	CASSYRASGPYNEQFF	TGTGCCAGCAGTTACCGGGCTAGCGGACCCTACAATGAGCAGTTCTTC